This T cell receptor (beta chain) comes out of a study of cytotoxic CD8 clonotypes in ibrutinib-treated CLL (dated by TCRdb to the early 2020s). With regard to the full study: In this cohort, 15 patients were treatment-naive and approximately twelve were relapsed/refractory, while under 18 had unmutated IGHV. Of the 70 to 100 people in the trial, about two dozen had longitudinal samples available. Response samples were taken after a median of approximately a year on treatment, ranging from about 6 to 36 months. An average of about 260,000 productive templates and around 100,000 productive rearrangements was obtained per sample. Partial responses were observed in 24 patients and complete responses in 2; after a median follow-up of about 69 months, remission was maintained in around 14 patients and progression was observed in 12. Cryopreserved peripheral blood mononuclear cells were collected at three points: before therapy, at response, and at either sustained remission or disease progression. All remission and progressive disease samples were collected while patients were still receiving ibrutinib.

Comments on this clone: This receptor's antigen is unknown. The sample holds no much larger clone one base away, and base qualities are not on file.

Sample time point, as interpreted from the label and publication: roughly 2 years on ibrutinib. For TCR beta library preparation, about 2 micrograms of genomic DNA were extracted from the cryopreserved PBMCs. High-throughput TCR beta sequencing was performed on longitudinal blood samples from CLL patients receiving ibrutinib monotherapy. The patients were enrolled in a single-center, open-label phase 2 trial of ibrutinib monotherapy. Reading from cysteine to phenylalanine, the CDR3 counts 18 amino acids. Solely the CDR3 DNA is kept, with 54 bases framed from the first base. V sheds 0 bases and J sheds 0 bases, leaving 18 bases between their ends. CDR1 and CDR2 are drawn from the germline V gene (reference sequence): GTSNPN, SVGIG. Each clonotype received, on average, 10x coverage in deep resolution sequencing performed on a MiSeq, where the target depth lay between 1 in 1 million and 1 in 200,000 T cells. The immunoSEQ hsTCRB Kit was used to generate the TCR beta libraries. The authors' pipeline ran thus. Data were analyzed with ImmunoSEQ Data Assistant and ImmunoSEQ Analyzer, with V, D and J genes assigned per IMGT definitions. Clonality, which ranges from 0 to 1, was calculated by subtracting the normalized Shannon entropy of productive rearrangement frequencies from one. Only overrepresented clonotypes making up at least 0.05% of the repertoire of each patient were included in the public clonotype analysis. Approximately 14 age-matched healthy donor repertoires from immuneACCESS were used as controls for clonality. TCRdb took this table from immuneACCESS and kept in-frame rearrangements with V and J called. Such tables lack part of the clones; where checked against another copy, unresolved V genes explain under half of the gap, and the rest is unexplained. V and J calls and clone size follow that table, whereas D and trimming were derived from the DNA. This sample is represented by some 200,000 clones; about two thirds of them were singletons. Roughly an eighth of the sample goes to the ten largest clones.

Broader findings and caveats from the paper: Baseline clonality exceeded that of age-matched healthy donors and correlated strongly with circulating CD8+ T-cell counts. Public clonotypes were rare and either contracted or stayed stable during treatment, and the rise in clonality at ibrutinib response reflected the expansion of private clonotypes. Sampling times were not matched between sustained-remission and progressing patients, and lymph node repertoires were not studied. Clonality rose at ibrutinib response, remained stable during sustained remission, and dropped back toward baseline at progression.

The chain was built from TRBV30 and TRBJ2-4; the D gene identity is not certain. The sequence derives from a human donor with chronic lymphocytic leukemia. The sequences come from PBMCs, collected after 24 months of ibrutinib treatment. The DNA sequence follows: TGTGCCTGGAGTGTAACCGGCAGAAGACTTATAGCCAAAAACATTCAGTACTTC. Its translation reads: CAWSVTGRRLIAKNIQYF.